This T cell receptor beta chain was identified during a study of blood T cells in healthy people across ages. Turning to the study itself: Roughly one uniquely barcoded beta molecule per two T cells was captured. Whole-study results and caveats: Higher diversity, along with more naive CD4+ cells, distinguished long-lived donors from aged donors.

The second PCR ran roughly 7 to 12 cycles with a sample-barcoded 5' primer and J-beta primers. TCRdb independently ran MiXCR on the 5' RACE reads; one entry per CDR3 protein. This sample has 1.5 million to 2 million distinct CDR3 sequences, with approximately 50% found just once. In regard to this clonotype: As yet, its antigen is unknown.

Germline V gene lookup returns CDR1 MNHEY and CDR2 SMNVEV (reference sequence). The CDR3 is 16 residues long. V shed 5 bases and J shed 2 bases, with 16 bases lying between them. The chain recombines TRBV27 with TRBJ1-5; no clear D gene. This clonotype was obtained from a woman between 35 and 50 years old in good health. Sequenced: blood. The CDR3 bases are TGTGCCAGCAGTCCGGCGGGGTTCGGCGGCAATCAGCCCCAGCATTTT. Protein sequence: CASSPAGFGGNQPQHF.